A single sample is the source of the 30 T cell receptor beta chains below, sequenced in a study of CD8 T cells in ankylosing spondylitis. Study-wide findings and caveats: A TCR beta motif of under 10 highly homologous variants appeared characteristic of ankylosing spondylitis blood.

These TCRs are of unknown antigen specificity. Each CDR3 protein is one row after TCRdb ran MiXCR on the 5' RACE reads. This sample has 500,000 to 550,000 distinct CDR3 sequences, with 12% found just once. Material for sequencing was blood, either unsorted or a sorted T cell fraction (not recorded which). The receptors were gathered from a male donor with ankylosing spondylitis.

This clonotype was counted a few times. This chain joins TRBV7-2 and TRBJ1-4, with D unresolved. The CDR3 length is 13 residues. V was pared by 0 bases and J by 4 bases, with 3 bases between. Germline loops: CDR1 SGHTA, CDR2 FQGNSA. The CDR3 DNA follows: TGTGCCAGCAGCTTAGCCTATAATGAAAAACTGTTTTTT. It is translated as CASSLAYNEKLFF.

This clonotype occurred many times. This rearrangement joins TRBV7-9 to TRBJ2-4, with D tentatively TRBD2 (5 bases). Germline lookup yields CDR1 SEHNR and CDR2 FQNEAQ (reference sequence). The CDR3 has 15 residues. V lost 3 bases and J lost 0, with 9 bases in between. In nucleotides, the CDR3 is TGTGCCAGCAGCTTGGGAGCCTTAGCCAAAAACATTCAGTACTTC. It codes for CASSLGALAKNIQYF. Based on the CDR3 plus reference TRBV7-9 and TRBJ2-4, the full variable domain is DTGVSQNPRHKITKRGQNVTFRCDPISEHNRLYWYRQTLGQGPEFLTYFQNEAQLEKSRLLSDRFSAERPKGSFSTLEIQRTEQGDSAMYLCASSLGALAKNIQYFGAGTRLSVL.

This clonotype was observed at least ten times. The chain combines TRBV29-1 with TRBJ2-7; 8 nucleotides agree with TRBD2. Looked up from germline, CDR1 is SQVTM and CDR2 is ANQGSEA. Trimming removed 5 bases from V and 2 bases from J; junction bases left unmatched: 8. The CDR3 is made up of 14 amino acids. The CDR3 reads CSVRAGGTTYEQYF. The DNA of the CDR3 is TGCAGCGTTCGGGCGGGAGGAACTACCTACGAGCAGTACTTC.

V is TRBV6-1 and J is TRBJ1-4; TRBD1 agrees at 10 bases. Unmatched junction bases numbered 9, after V lost 6 bases and J lost 8 bases. This CDR3 has 15 residues. Germline CDR1 and CDR2: MNHNS and SASEGT. The CDR3 DNA is TGTGCCAGCAGAAGCAGTGGACAGGGGGGCGAAAAACTGTTTTTT. Protein: CASRSSGQGGEKLFF.

For this clonotype: A much larger clone is a single base away; this may be a read error. J is TRBJ2-1 and V is TRBV11-2; D gene uncertain. V gave up 3 bases and J gave up 9 bases, with 12 bases separating them. CDR3 length: 13 amino acids. Germline V CDR1 and CDR2: SGHAT, FQNNGV. The CDR3 DNA is TGTGCCAGCAGCTTCGGGCCCCTGGGTGAGCAGTTCTTC. This sequence encodes CASSFGPLGEQFF.

The chain uses TRBV3-1 and TRBJ2-6; 10 nucleotides align to TRBD2. The germline gives CDR1 LGHDT, CDR2 YNNKEL (reference sequence). V trimming: 0 bases; J trimming: 4 bases; junction bases outside the gene matches: 9. The CDR3 extends over 19 amino acids. The CDR3 nucleotides read TGTGCCAGCAGCCAAGATCGGCCTAGCGGGGGATGGGGGGCCAACGTCCTGACTTTC. This codes for CASSQDRPSGGWGANVLTF.

The V and J genes are TRBV30 and TRBJ2-2; TRBD1 might be the D (5 bases). Germline V gene lookup returns CDR1 GTSNPN and CDR2 SVGIG (reference sequence). V was pared by 0 bases and J by 4 bases, with 21 bases between. This CDR3 region has 18 residues. CDR3 bases: TGTGCCTGGAGTGTCCTGGGAATGGGAAGGGGAAGCACCGGGGAGCTGTTTTTT. Translated, it gives CAWSVLGMGRGSTGELFF.

This clonotype was observed a few times. This chain joins TRBV4-2 and TRBJ2-1; unclear D gene. In germline, CDR1 is LGHNA, CDR2 YNFKEQ. The CDR3 runs to 18 residues. V was pared by 1 base and J by 5 bases, with 21 bases between. This chain's CDR3 is CASSQVTSVLKSDNEQFF. The DNA of the CDR3 is TGTGCCAGCAGCCAAGTCACGTCCGTCTTAAAGAGTGACAATGAGCAGTTCTTC.

This clonotype showed up just a few times. The chain is built from TRBV5-1 and TRBJ2-1, with D maybe TRBD2 (6 bases). Germline V gives CDR1 SGHRS, CDR2 YFSETQ. The CDR3 spans 16 residues. Deletions cut 0 bases from V and 0 bases from J, with 10 bases between. The CDR3 DNA sequence: TGCGCCAGCAGCTTGGGTGGGACTGCCTCCTACAATGAGCAGTTCTTC. It yields the protein CASSLGGTASYNEQFF.

V usage is TRBV9 and J usage is TRBJ1-4; 8 positions agree with TRBD1. V dropped 4 bases and J dropped 8; count of bases not matched to a gene: 10. Per the germline V gene, CDR1 is SGDLS and CDR2 is YYNGEE. The CDR3 extends over 15 amino acids. The DNA of the CDR3 is TGTGCCAGCAGCCTCATGGGGACAGGAAACGAAAAACTGTTTTTT. It translates to CASSLMGTGNEKLFF.

V gene TRBV10-2 combines with J gene TRBJ1-1, with 7 bases identical to TRBD1. Germline V gene data show CDR1 as WSHSY and CDR2 as SAAADI. This CDR3 is built from 14 residues. After removal of 6 bases from V and 3 bases from J, the junction contained 7 bases not matched to a gene. CDR3 protein: CASRYPDRDTEAFF. The CDR3 DNA is TGCGCCAGCAGATACCCTGACAGGGACACTGAAGCTTTCTTT.

This clonotype has a handful of counts. J is TRBJ2-3 and V is TRBV29-1; D might be TRBD2 (5 bases). Trimming left V 7 bases short and J 3 bases short, with 14 bases between. Germline CDR1 SQVTM, CDR2 ANQGSEA. The CDR3 totals 13 residues. The CDR3 sequence is CSGTHGITDTQYF. The CDR3 DNA sequence: TGCAGCGGTACCCACGGGATTACAGATACGCAGTATTTT.

This clonotype was seen only a few times. V usage is TRBV12-3 or TRBV12-4 and J usage is TRBJ1-5; TRBD1 matches 12 bases. This CDR3 has 18 amino acids. With V trimmed by 4 bases and J by 3 bases, 10 bases remained unmatched. CDR3 region: CASSSGTGGVVINQPQHF. CDR3 coding DNA: TGTGCCAGCAGTTCCGGGACAGGGGGCGTTGTGATCAATCAGCCCCAGCATTTT.

This clonotype was counted only a few times. J is TRBJ2-7 and V is TRBV10-1; TRBD2 might be the D (6 bases). Germline V gives CDR1 WNHNN, CDR2 SYGVQD (reference sequence). The CDR3 is 14 residues long. Trimming removed 2 bases from V and 4 bases from J, with 12 bases in between. CDR3 sequence reads: CASSERRELYEQYF. CDR3 bases: TGCGCCAGCAGTGAGCGGCGGGAACTGTACGAGCAGTACTTC.

This clonotype has at least ten counts. This chain links TRBV6-6 with TRBJ2-1; unclear D gene. V was cut by 4 bases and J by 7 bases, with 11 bases left in between. The CDR3 length is 13 residues. The germline V gene encodes CDR1 MNHNY and CDR2 SVGAGI (reference sequence). The CDR3 reads CASSLLYFNEQFF. In DNA form, the CDR3 reads TGTGCCAGCAGTTTACTATACTTTAATGAGCAGTTCTTC.

The rearrangement joins TRBV7-2 to TRBJ2-5, with no clear D. V lost 0 bases to trimming and J lost 7 bases, with 18 bases between them. Germline CDR1 and CDR2: SGHTA and FQGNSA. The CDR3 loop spans 16 amino acids. CDR3: CASSLASRALRGTQYF. CDR3 in DNA: TGTGCCAGCAGCTTAGCGTCAAGGGCCCTCCGAGGGACCCAGTACTTC. Together with reference TRBV7-2 and TRBJ2-5, the CDR3 gives the full variable domain: GAGVSQSPSNKVTEKGKDVELRCDPISGHTALYWYRQSLGQGLEFLIYFQGNSAPDKSGLPSDRFSAERTGGSVSTLTIQRTQQEDSAVYLCASSLASRALRGTQYFGPGTRLLVL.

This clonotype was found a few times. This chain links TRBV20-1 with TRBJ1-4; no reliable D call. Germline V gives CDR1 DFQATT, CDR2 SNEGSKA (reference sequence). The CDR3 contains 13 residues. V was trimmed by 6 bases and J by 4 bases, leaving 12 bases between them. The CDR3 sequence is CSAGSGSNEKLFF. The CDR3 region has the DNA TGCAGTGCAGGCAGTGGGAGTAATGAAAAACTGTTTTTT.

This clonotype was seen only a few times. The V and J genes are TRBV5-1 and TRBJ2-7; D assignment may be TRBD1 or TRBD2 (5 bases each). Per germline, CDR1 SGHRS and CDR2 YFSETQ. The CDR3 is made up of 14 amino acids. Trimming removed 2 bases from V and 7 bases from J, with 16 bases in between. Here the CDR3 reads CASSLGTRGEEQYF. The CDR3 DNA reads TGCGCCAGCAGCTTAGGGACCCGCGGAGAAGAGCAGTACTTC.

A few counts support this clonotype. The chain is built from TRBV7-2 and TRBJ1-1; D may be TRBD1 (6 bases). This CDR3 has 15 residues. The V end lost 1 base, the J end lost 3 bases, and 12 bases lay between the germline ends. CDR1 SGHTA and CDR2 FQGNSA come from the germline V gene. This CDR3 reads CASSLGGQVYTEAFF. In nucleotides, the CDR3 is TGTGCCAGCAGCTTAGGGGGGCAGGTGTACACTGAAGCTTTCTTT.

This clonotype was picked up many times. The V call is TRBV6-6, the J call TRBJ2-1, with TRBD1 as a possible D gene (6 bases). Deletions cut 6 bases from V and 5 bases from J, with 8 bases between. Germline V gene lookup returns CDR1 MNHNY and CDR2 SVGAGI (reference sequence). The CDR3 spans 12 residues. The CDR3 protein is CASRYRDNEQFF. The CDR3 DNA reads TGTGCCAGCAGATACAGGGACAATGAGCAGTTCTTC.

A note on this clonotype: With a much larger clone just one base away, this may be a read error. The chain recombines TRBV5-1 with TRBJ2-5; D gene unclear. From germline, CDR1 is SGHRS and CDR2 YFSETQ. The CDR3 runs 13 residues. Trimming cost V 1 base and J 1 base, with 5 bases left between them. The DNA for the CDR3 is TGCGCCAGCAGCTTGTATCCCCAAGAGACCCAGTACTTC. Translating gives CASSLYPQETQYF.

This clonotype was recorded a few times. J is TRBJ2-1 and V is TRBV5-1, with 7 positions matching TRBD2. The CDR3 is 16 amino acids. Germline V gene lookup returns CDR1 SGHRS and CDR2 YFSETQ. V was clipped by 4 bases and J by 4 bases; unmatched bases: 11. The CDR3 region has the DNA TGCGCCAGCAGCCCCTCCGCGGGAGCAGGGTACAATGAGCAGTTCTTC. Translation: CASSPSAGAGYNEQFF.

This clonotype showed up just a few times. This sequence joins TRBV20-1 and TRBJ1-4; D gene ambiguous. From germline, CDR1 is DFQATT and CDR2 SNEGSKA (reference sequence). Between the trimmed V and J ends, which lost 5 bases and 8 bases, there was a span of 15 bases. The CDR3 runs 13 residues. The CDR3 bases are TGCAGTGCTCCGGTGGTCACTCGGGAAAAACTGTTTTTT. This codes for CSAPVVTREKLFF.

This clonotype was seen more than once but under ten times. V usage is TRBV18 and J usage is TRBJ2-7; possibly TRBD1 for D (7 bases). The germline V gene encodes CDR1 KGHSH and CDR2 LQKENI. Trimming stripped 3 bases from V and 7 bases from J, with 13 bases between. The CDR3 covers 13 residues. The CDR3 region is CASSPGGGSEQYF. The CDR3 DNA reads as TGTGCCAGCTCACCCGGAGGGGGCTCGGAGCAGTACTTC.

In this sample, this clonotype turned up a few times. The gene calls are TRBV12-3 or TRBV12-4 and TRBJ2-2; TRBD2 matches 10 bases. With V trimmed by 4 bases and J by 5 bases, 16 bases remained unmatched. This CDR3 is 19 amino acids long. The CDR3 reads CASSWGPSTLAGETGELFF. The DNA for the CDR3 is TGTGCCAGCAGTTGGGGTCCCTCAACCCTAGCGGGAGAGACCGGGGAGCTGTTTTTT.

The V gene is TRBV10-3, the J gene TRBJ2-3, with 10 bases matching TRBD2. Germline CDR1 and CDR2: ENHRY and SYGVKD. This CDR3 spans 16 amino acids. Trimming at V came to 6 bases and at J to 5 bases, leaving 11 bases not matched to a gene. The CDR3 sequence is CAIRGAAGGPRDTQYF. The CDR3 coding sequence is TGTGCCATCAGAGGAGCAGCGGGAGGGCCTAGAGATACGCAGTATTTT.

This clonotype was found many times. The chain couples TRBV27 to TRBJ1-2; the D gene is possibly TRBD1 (5 bases). V lost 3 bases to trimming and J lost 6 bases, with 20 bases between them. CDR1 and CDR2 (germline): MNHEY, SMNVEV (reference sequence). The CDR3 covers 16 residues. The CDR3 loop is CASSFGMLSGFNGYTF. Here the CDR3 DNA reads TGTGCCAGCAGTTTTGGGATGTTGTCAGGGTTTAATGGCTACACCTTC.

At least ten counts were recorded for this clonotype. This sequence joins TRBV11-2 and TRBJ2-7; no firm D call. The V end lost 6 bases, the J end lost 6 bases, and 9 bases lay between the germline ends. This CDR3 region has 11 residues. The germline V gene has CDR1 SGHAT and CDR2 FQNNGV. The CDR3 is CASSVGGEQYF. The CDR3 DNA sequence: TGTGCCAGCAGTGTGGGTGGCGAGCAGTACTTC.

This clonotype was found a few times. CDR3 in DNA: TGTGCCAGCAGTTACGTGGCAGCTGATCAGCCCCAGCATTTT. This encodes CASSYVAADQPQHF. The V and J genes are TRBV6-2 or TRBV6-3 and TRBJ1-5; D call uncertain. The CDR3 length is 14 residues. Germline CDR1 is MNHEY and CDR2 is SVGEGT. V lost 2 bases and J 5 bases, leaving 10 bases between the germline ends.

This clonotype was seen many times. The chain links TRBV4-2 to TRBJ1-5; maybe TRBD1 (6 bases). CDR1 and CDR2 from the germline V gene are LGHNA and YNFKEQ. The CDR3 is made up of 14 amino acids. V gave up 4 bases and J gave up 4 bases, with 11 bases separating them. The CDR3 DNA is TGTGCCAGCAGCCCCACAGGGAGGAATCAGCCCCAGCATTTT. Translation: CASSPTGRNQPQHF.